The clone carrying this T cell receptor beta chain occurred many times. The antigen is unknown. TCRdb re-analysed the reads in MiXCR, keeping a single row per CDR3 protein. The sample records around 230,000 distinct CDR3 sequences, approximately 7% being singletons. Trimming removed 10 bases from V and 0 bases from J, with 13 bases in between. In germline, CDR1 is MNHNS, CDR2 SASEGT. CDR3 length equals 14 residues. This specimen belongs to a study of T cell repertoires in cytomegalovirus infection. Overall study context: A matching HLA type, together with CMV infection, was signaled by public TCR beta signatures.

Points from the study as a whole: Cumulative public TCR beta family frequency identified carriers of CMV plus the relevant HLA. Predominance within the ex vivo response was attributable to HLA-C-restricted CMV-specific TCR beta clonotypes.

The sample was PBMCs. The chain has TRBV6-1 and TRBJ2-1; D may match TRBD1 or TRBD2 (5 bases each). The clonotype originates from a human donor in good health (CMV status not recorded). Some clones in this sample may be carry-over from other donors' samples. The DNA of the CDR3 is TGTGCCACCACCGAGGGGTTCTCCTACAATGAGCAGTTCTTC. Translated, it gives CATTEGFSYNEQFF.